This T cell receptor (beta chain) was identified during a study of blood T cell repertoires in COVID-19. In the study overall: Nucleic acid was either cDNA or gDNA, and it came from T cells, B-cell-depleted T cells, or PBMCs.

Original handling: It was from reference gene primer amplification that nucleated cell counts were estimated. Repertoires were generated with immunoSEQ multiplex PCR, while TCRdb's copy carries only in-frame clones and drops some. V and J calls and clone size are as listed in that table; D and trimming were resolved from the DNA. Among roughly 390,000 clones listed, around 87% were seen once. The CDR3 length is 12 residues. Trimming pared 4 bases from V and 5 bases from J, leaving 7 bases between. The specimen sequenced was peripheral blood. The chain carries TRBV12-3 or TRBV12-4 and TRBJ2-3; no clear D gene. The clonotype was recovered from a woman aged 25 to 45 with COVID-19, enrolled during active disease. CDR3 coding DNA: TGTGCCAGCAGTTACTTTCGAGATACGCAGTATTTT. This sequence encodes CASSYFRDTQYF.